These 15 T cell receptor beta chains were sequenced from one sample in a study of cytomegalovirus exposure and HLA in healthy donors. A multiplex PCR was run with 60 Vbeta primers and 13 Jbeta primers. TCRdb keeps only in-frame clones here, not all; method: immunoSEQ multiplex PCR. The sample has about 130,000 clones, around 70% seen once. Input material: PBMCs. The receptors shown here come from a woman between 55 and 75 years old in good health and CMV-seropositive.

The chain couples TRBV5-1 to TRBJ1-1, with TRBD1 matching 7 bases. CDR3 size: 16 residues. Germline trimming cut 4 bases from V and 0 bases from J; bases unmatched to any gene: 9. Germline V lookup: CDR1 SGHRS, CDR2 YFSETQ. CDR3 sequence reads: CASSLESTGLNTEAFF. The CDR3 DNA reads as TGCGCCAGCAGCCTCGAATCGACAGGGTTGAACACTGAAGCTTTCTTT.

The chain joins TRBV6-5 to TRBJ2-7; TRBD1 matches 7 bases. CDR3 length equals 15 residues. CDR1 is MNHEY, CDR2 SVGAGI, per germline. With V trimmed by 6 bases and J by 0 bases, 8 bases remained unmatched. The CDR3 loop reads CASSRETGSSYEQYF. CDR3 DNA: TGTGCCAGCAGCCGTGAGACAGGGAGCTCCTACGAGCAGTACTTC.

In its sample, this clone was seen a few times. V gene TRBV4-1 combines with J gene TRBJ1-2; D gene unclear. The CDR3 totals 16 residues. The V gene's germline CDR1 is MGHRA and CDR2 YSYEKL. Trimming left V 3 bases short and J 3 bases short, with 17 bases between. CDR3 DNA: TGCGCCAGCAGCCAGAGCGGAGGCGGCACCTACTATGGCTACACCTTC. This translates into CASSQSGGGTYYGYTF.

This clone was seen only a few times. This sequence joins TRBV6-5 and TRBJ1-1, with a weak D call TRBD1 (5 bases). The CDR3 has 14 amino acids. Trimming left V 4 bases short and J 7 bases short, with 16 bases between. CDR1 is MNHEY and CDR2 is SVGAGI in the germline V gene. CDR3 bases: TGTGCCAGCAGTTTCCGCCGGGGGAGCGGTGAAGCTTTCTTT. It codes for CASSFRRGSGEAFF.

This clone was detected only a few times. CDR3 region: CASSFLGGSSYEQYF. Written as DNA, the CDR3 is TGTGCCAGCAGCTTTCTGGGCGGGTCCTCCTACGAGCAGTACTTC. The chain couples TRBV11-2 to TRBJ2-7, with a possible D match to TRBD2 (5 bases). This CDR3 has 15 residues. Between the trimmed V and J ends, which lost 3 bases and 0 bases, there was a span of 12 bases. Germline CDR1 and CDR2: SGHAT and FQNNGV. The whole variable domain, filled in from reference TRBV11-2 and TRBJ2-7, reads EAGVAQSPRYKIIEKRQSVAFWCNPISGHATLYWYQQILGQGPKLLIQFQNNGVVDDSQLPKDRFSAERLKGVDSTLKIQPAKLEDSAVYLCASSFLGGSSYEQYFGPGTRLTVT.

The V and J genes are TRBV7-3 and TRBJ2-2, with 8 positions matching TRBD1. V lost 6 bases to trimming and J lost 1 base; unmatched junction nucleotides: 1. The CDR3 sequence is 14 residues long. Germline CDR1 and CDR2: SGHTA and FQGTGA. Here the CDR3 DNA reads TGTGCCAGCAGGGGGACAGGGAACACCGGGGAGCTGTTTTTT. Protein: CASRGTGNTGELFF.

The chain uses TRBV13 and TRBJ2-7; 7 bases match TRBD2. Per the germline V gene, CDR1 is PRHDT and CDR2 is FYEKMQ (reference sequence). Trimming cost V 0 bases and J 4 bases; bases outside gene matches: 6. The CDR3 runs to 15 residues. Here the CDR3 DNA reads TGTGCCAGCAGCTTAGGTACTAGCGCGAATTACGAGCAGTACTTC. It specifies CASSLGTSANYEQYF.

A few counts support this clone. The chain recombines TRBV21-1 with TRBJ2-3; the table gives TRBD1 as D, unverified against the DNA. TRBV21-1 is an annotated pseudogene. This CDR3 has 12 residues. The chain's CDR3 is CASSSRRVGEYF. DNA for the CDR3: TGTGCCAGCAGCTCACGAAGGGTAGGGGAGTATTTT.

Only a few counts were recorded for this clone. This chain connects TRBV5-4 to TRBJ1-2, with 9 positions matching TRBD1. This CDR3 region has 18 residues. V trimming: 0 bases; J trimming: 6 bases; junction bases outside the gene matches: 15. Per the germline V gene, CDR1 is SGHNT and CDR2 is YYREEE (reference sequence). The CDR3 protein is CASSLERGTGTVPDGYTF. The CDR3 DNA is TGTGCCAGCAGCTTGGAGAGAGGGACAGGGACAGTCCCGGATGGCTACACCTTC.

This chain uses TRBV18 with TRBJ1-5; D is perhaps TRBD1 (6 bases). Germline assignment: CDR1 KGHSH and CDR2 LQKENI. With 6 bases removed from V and 4 bases from J, the gap between germline ends came to 13 bases. The CDR3 totals 14 residues. The CDR3 here is CASSPDTGNQPQHF. CDR3 in DNA: TGTGCCAGCTCTCCGGATACAGGGAATCAGCCCCAGCATTTT.

The rearrangement links TRBV5-5 to TRBJ2-1, with D unresolved. This CDR3 is 13 amino acids long. V lost 0 bases to trimming and J lost 6 bases, with 7 bases between them. CDR1 and CDR2 (germline): SGHKS, YYEKEE (reference sequence). CDR3 residues: CASSLAAINEQFF. CDR3 DNA sequence: TGTGCCAGCAGCTTGGCAGCGATCAATGAGCAGTTCTTC.

This clone was seen once. This chain's CDR3 is CASSSHENTEAFF. The CDR3 region has the DNA TGTGCCAGCAGTTCACATGAGAACACTGAAGCTTTCTTT. This rearrangement joins TRBV6-1 to TRBJ1-1; D gene uncertain. Trimming removed 5 bases at V and 1 base at J, with 8 bases between. Germline V CDR1 and CDR2: MNHNS, SASEGT. The CDR3 contains 13 residues.

This clone was counted a few times. The V call is TRBV29-1, the J call TRBJ2-7; D may be TRBD1 (6 bases). The CDR3 spans 13 residues. Looked up from germline, CDR1 is SQVTM and CDR2 is ANQGSEA. Trimming shortened V by 4 bases and J by 3 bases, and 13 bases separated the two germline ends. The CDR3 is CSVADRVYYEQYF. CDR3 nucleotides: TGCAGCGTTGCGGACAGAGTCTACTACGAGCAGTACTTC.

This clone appeared once. V usage is TRBV4-2 and J usage is TRBJ2-7; weak D call: TRBD1 (5 bases). The V end was cut by 7 bases, the J end by 0 bases, with 16 bases between. The germline V gene encodes CDR1 LGHNA and CDR2 YNFKEQ. The CDR3 loop spans 15 amino acids. The CDR3 region is CASTETATVSYEQYF. The CDR3 region has the DNA TGTGCCAGCACTGAAACGGCGACAGTCTCCTACGAGCAGTACTTC.

The V gene is TRBV19, the J gene TRBJ2-1; 9 nucleotides align to TRBD1. The junction had 6 bases not matched to a gene; V was cut back by 7 bases and J by 2 bases. The CDR3 length is 15 residues. Per germline, CDR1 LNHDA and CDR2 SQIVND (reference sequence). CDR3 nucleotides: TGTGCCAGTACCCCGGGACAGGGACCCTACAATGAGCAGTTCTTC. Translation gives CASTPGQGPYNEQFF. The full variable domain, in which reference TRBV19 and TRBJ2-1 provide the parts outside the CDR3, is DGGITQSPKYLFRKEGQNVTLSCEQNLNHDAMYWYRQDPGQGLRLIYYSQIVNDFQKGDIAEGYSVSREKKESFPLTVTSAQKNPTAFYLCASTPGQGPYNEQFFGPGTRLTVL.